This T cell receptor beta chain was identified in a study of T-cell reconstitution after alpha-beta-depleted transplantation in children. This clonotype was recorded many times. V dropped 1 base and J dropped 4 bases, with 10 bases sitting between them. The germline V gene encodes CDR1 LGHDT and CDR2 YNNKEL (reference sequence). This CDR3 is built from 14 residues. A library of TCRbeta sequences, prepared with unique molecular identifiers, was generated. Each CDR3 protein is one row after TCRdb ran MiXCR on the PCR reads. The sample includes 450,000 to 600,000 distinct CDR3 sequences, about 11% of them seen just once.

The J gene is TRBJ1-1, the V gene TRBV3-1; possibly TRBD1 for D (5 bases). The starting material was PBMCs, obtained before TCRalphabeta/CD19-depleted stem cell transplant. The sequence was collected from a child aged 2-15 years with inherited bone marrow failure, due to receive a stem cell transplant. The CDR3 nucleotides read TGTGCCAGCAGCCAAGTACGGGGGAGCACTGAAGCTTTCTTT. This codes for CASSQVRGSTEAFF.